This T cell receptor beta chain appears in the sequencing data of a study of T cell responses to AZD1222 COVID-19 vaccine (dated by TCRdb to the early 2020s). Looking at the study overall: A total of 230 to 250 trial participants underwent TCR sequencing, of whom nearly 210 had received two doses of AZD1222 and some 26 had received two doses of the MenACWY control vaccine. Trial participants were enrolled into age subgroups of 18-55, 56-69 and 70-plus years, which contained 148, 28 and 57 TCR-sequenced participants, respectively. Overall study results and their limits: The 56-69-year group was small, and its depth increase did not reach significance, likely because of low power. Most participants were white British and females outnumbered males, and the authors suggested that clonal diversity may have been underestimated. Conclusions about previously exposed vaccinees are limited because only a handful of AZD1222 recipients were SARS-CoV-2 seropositive at baseline. Because no day 14 peak-response samples were available, repertoires were characterized only after the peak T cell response. After two AZD1222 doses, spike-specific TCR breadth and depth were significantly higher than at day 0 and than in MenACWY recipients. The whole spike protein was spanned by vaccine-associated CD4 TCRs, and dominant responses were seen in regions 160-218 and 743-854. Reportedly, close to half of the unique spike-specific TCRs recognized epitopes lying outside the regions that are mutated in the B.1.351 and B.1.1.7 variants.

Read against the paper, the sample's time point label means: about 28 days (+/-7) after the second vaccine dose. Because spike-specific TCR depth and breadth did not differ between the two schedules, AZD1222 recipients who got a second dose at roughly 4 weeks were pooled with those who got a second dose at roughly 12 weeks. Samples from vaccinated people were obtained from the UK trials COV001 and COV002, which included a single-blind randomized controlled phase 2/3 trial of AZD1222 (ChAdOx1 nCoV-19) in healthy adults. Trial participant PBMC samples were collected at day 0 and day 28 after the second dose for TCRbeta chain sequencing. CDR1 is given as MNHEY and CDR2 as SVGAGI, both from the germline V gene. V is cut back by 6 bases and J by 4 bases, with 0 bases in the junction unmatched. The CDR3 spans 12 residues, from the cysteine through the phenylalanine. CDR3 DNA is the only sequence kept; it has 36 bases, read in frame from the first base.

As concerns this clone: Its antigen is currently not known. One base away there is no much larger clone; base qualities are not given.

The CDR3 regions of human TCRbeta chains were subjected to immunosequencing. The authors' analysis ran thus. TCRs in the repertoires were compared against a reference library of SARS-CoV-2-specific TCRs that had been generated with the MIRA antigen-specificity platform. Breadth was defined as the fraction of unique TCRs that were SARS-CoV-2-associated. Depth was defined as the fraction of total T cells that were SARS-CoV-2-associated. Using the MIRA data, each spike-specific TCR was mapped to the spike region that the TCR reacts to and placed in a CD4 or CD8 class. Log10-transformed breadth and depth values were compared by one-way ANOVA with Sidak's multiple comparisons tests. The clones in this table, taken by TCRdb from immuneACCESS, are in-frame only. Not every clone is retained; where verified, under half of the shortfall comes from an unresolved V gene, and the cause of the rest is unknown. V, J and clone size derive from that table, while D and trimming were established from the DNA sequence. In this sample the table shows some 95,000 clones, around 87% of which occur a single time. The top ten hold 12% of the sample.

The sequence was obtained from an adult who received the AZD1222 COVID-19 vaccine. The material was peripheral blood, obtained 28 days after the second AZD1222 dose. This chain joins TRBV6-5 to TRBJ1-2; the central 9 bases match TRBD1. The DNA sequence is as follows: TGTGCCAGCAGGACAGGGGGCTATGGCTACACCTTC. This is translated as CASRTGGYGYTF.